The clone carrying this T cell receptor beta chain was counted at least ten times. The antigen is undetermined. From germline, CDR1 is WNHNN and CDR2 SYGVQD (reference sequence). Trimming took 3 bases from V and 4 from J, leaving 11 bases between them. CDR3 length equals 14 residues. Exclusion of patients followed from uncontrolled infection, other autoimmune disease, pregnancy or lactation. Researchers amplified the TCR beta CDR3 regions from RNA transcripts. First-round RT-PCR of the TCR CDR3 relied on the HTBI primer set. Each CDR3 protein is one row after TCRdb ran MiXCR on the multiplex PCR reads. The repertoire has about 380,000 distinct CDR3 sequences, roughly 14% of them found once; the top ten carry less than 25%. This sample stems from a study of T cells in Graves' hyperthyroidism and ophthalmopathy. Study-level findings and limits: Ophthalmopathy was predicted by the model a median of approximately 6.6 months ahead of onset.

The sequenced material came from blood. The TCR comes from a man aged 25-45 years with Graves' hyperthyroidism that later progressed to Graves' ophthalmopathy. The chain couples TRBV10-1 to TRBJ2-3; TRBD1 is a possible D gene (6 bases). Written as DNA, the CDR3 is TGCGCCAGCAGTGACGGAAAGGGGGCAGATACGCAGTATTTT. It translates to CASSDGKGADTQYF.